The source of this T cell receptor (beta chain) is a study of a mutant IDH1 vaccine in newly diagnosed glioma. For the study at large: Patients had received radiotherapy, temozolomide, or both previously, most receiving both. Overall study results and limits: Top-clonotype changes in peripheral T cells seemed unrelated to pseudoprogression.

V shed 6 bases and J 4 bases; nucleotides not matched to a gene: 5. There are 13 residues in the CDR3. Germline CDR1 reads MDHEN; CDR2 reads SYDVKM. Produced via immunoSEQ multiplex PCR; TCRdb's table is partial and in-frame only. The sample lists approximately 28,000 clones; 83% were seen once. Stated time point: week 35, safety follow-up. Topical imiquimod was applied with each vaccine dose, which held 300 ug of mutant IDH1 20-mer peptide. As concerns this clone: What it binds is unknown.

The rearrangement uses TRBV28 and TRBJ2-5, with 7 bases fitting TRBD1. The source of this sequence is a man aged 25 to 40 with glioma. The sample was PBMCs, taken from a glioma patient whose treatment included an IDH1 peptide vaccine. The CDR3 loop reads CASRTGTVETQYF. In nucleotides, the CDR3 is TGTGCCAGCAGAACCGGGACAGTAGAGACCCAGTACTTC. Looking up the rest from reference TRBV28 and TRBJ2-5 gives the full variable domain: DVKVTQSSRYLVKRTGEKVFLECVQDMDHENMFWYRQDPGLGLRLIYFSYDVKMKEKGDIPEGYSVSREKKERFSLILESASTNQTSMYLCASRTGTVETQYFGPGTRLLVL.